Given below is one TCR beta chain in context. Its antigen is not known. This sample is drawn from a study of blood T cells in healthy people across ages. Study outcomes and limitations: The long-lived group displayed more naive CD4+ cells, plus higher diversity, than the aged donors did. TCR beta diversity, measured per million T cells, fell in a roughly linear way with age.

With a J-beta primer mix and a sample-barcoded 5' primer, a second PCR ran about 7 to 11 cycles. TCRdb itself ran the 5' RACE reads through MiXCR, one entry per CDR3 protein. The data hold around 1.7 million distinct CDR3 sequences, with roughly 28% observed a single time. V was pared by 2 bases and J by 8 bases, with 10 bases between. This CDR3 region has 13 residues. Isolation per sample recovered at least 7 million PBMCs. The chain has TRBV12-3 or TRBV12-4 and TRBJ1-5; D unresolved. The sequenced material came from blood. The sequence came from a woman aged 30 to 39 in good health. The CDR3 DNA reads as TGTGCCAGCAGTTTACCAGTCGGGGAGCCCCAGCATTTT. Amino acids: CASSLPVGEPQHF.